This is a list of T cell receptor beta chains from one sample in a study of beta chain features in type 1 diabetes. Produced via immunoSEQ multiplex PCR; TCRdb's table is partial and in-frame only. In the table there are approximately 150,000 clones, less than 11% of which are singletons. Sequencing was done on a sample of naive CD4+ T cells from blood. The receptors come from a man aged 18 to 35 in good health. Each CDR3 is given with its conserved first and last residue. The D gene is left open where the match is weak. The size entry is marked missing in some rows and otherwise reads once, few, many or a size class.

v_gene	d_gene	abundance	j_gene	CDR3nt	CDR3aa
TRBV7-2	.	.	TRBJ1-5	TGTGCCAGCAGCCCGGACACTGGCAATCAGCCCCAGCATTTT	CASSPDTGNQPQHF
TRBV7-2	TRBD2	few	TRBJ2-1	TGTGCCAGCAGCGCCCCTAGCGGGGGGGCTCTTATTGAGCAGTTCTTC	CASSAPSGGALIEQFF
TRBV7-2	.	.	TRBJ2-5	TGTGCCAGCAGCCGTAACCAAGAGACCCAGTACTTC	CASSRNQETQYF
TRBV13	.	few	TRBJ2-5	TGTGCCAGCAGCCAAGAGGGGGGGTTTCCACACGAAGAGACCCAGTACTTC	CASSQEGGFPHEETQYF
TRBV2	.	few	TRBJ1-5	TGTGCCAGCAGTGGGGAGGATCAGCCCCAGCATTTT	CASSGEDQPQHF
TRBV19	.	few	TRBJ1-6	TGTGCCAGTGGAGAATCGGGGGACGGTTCACCCCTCCACTTT	CASGESGDGSPLHF
TRBV7-2	TRBD1	.	TRBJ2-4	TGTGCCAGCAGCTTTAATTGGGACAGGAAAAACATTCAGTACTTC	CASSFNWDRKNIQYF
TRBV5-4	TRBD2	.	TRBJ2-3	TGTGCCAGCAGCGCCCTACTAGCGGGGGTCACAGATACGCAGTATTTT	CASSALLAGVTDTQYF
TRBV15	TRBD2	few	TRBJ2-7	TGTGCCACCAGCGGGGGGGAGGGTCCGGACGAGCAGTACTTC	CATSGGEGPDEQYF
TRBV28	.	many	TRBJ2-7	TGTGCCAGCACCTTCTACGAGCAGTACTTC	CASTFYEQYF
TRBV10-3	TRBD1	.	TRBJ1-6	TGTGCCATCAGTGAGACAGGGGATAATTCACCCCTCCACTTT	CAISETGDNSPLHF
TRBV7-9	.	.	TRBJ1-4	TGTGCCAGCAGCTTAGGTGGGACTCGGCAGGAAAAACTGTTTTTT	CASSLGGTRQEKLFF
TRBV30	.	.	TRBJ2-7	TGTGCCTGGAGCTGGGAGGCCTACGAGCAGTACTTC	CAWSWEAYEQYF
TRBV7-8	TRBD1	.	TRBJ1-2	TGTGCCAGCAGCTGGACAGGGACCTATGGCTACACCTTC	CASSWTGTYGYTF
TRBV7-8	.	few	TRBJ1-3	TGTGCCAGCAGCTCTGCGGGGACGGGAAGAAACACCATATATTTT	CASSSAGTGRNTIYF
TRBV7-2	.	few	TRBJ1-4	TGTGCCAGCAGCGCCCTGGGGGGGGGTGAAAAACTGTTTTTT	CASSALGGGEKLFF
TRBV2	.	.	TRBJ1-1	TGTGCCAGCACCGGAGACCCCGAGGGCACTGAAGCTTTCTTT	CASTGDPEGTEAFF
TRBV11-2	.	few	TRBJ2-6	TGTGCCAGCAGCTCGACACTCTCTGGGGCCAACGTCCTGACTTTC	CASSSTLSGANVLTF
TRBV5-1	TRBD1	.	TRBJ2-5	TGCGCCAGCAGCCCAGGGACAGCACAAGAGACCCAGTACTTC	CASSPGTAQETQYF
TRBV4-2	TRBD2	.	TRBJ2-3	TGTGCCAGCAGCCAGGGACTAGCGGGGGGGGGCACAGATACGCAGTATTTT	CASSQGLAGGGTDTQYF
TRBV7-8	TRBD2	few	TRBJ2-1	TGTGCCAGCAGCTTATCGTCGGGGTCTAGCGGGGTACTGGGTGAGCAGTTCTTC	CASSLSSGSSGVLGEQFF
TRBV6-6	TRBD1	few	TRBJ1-5	TGTGCCAGCAGCCTCGGGACAGGTAGCAATCAGCCCCAGCATTTT	CASSLGTGSNQPQHF
TRBV11-2	TRBD2	.	TRBJ2-1	TGTGCCAGCAGCCGTAGCGGGGGCGCCTCCTACAATGAGCAGTTCTTC	CASSRSGGASYNEQFF
TRBV7-2	TRBD1	few	TRBJ2-7	TGTGCCAGCAGCTTAATTCGGTCAGGGGGACCGTTTTCCTACGAGCAGTACTTC	CASSLIRSGGPFSYEQYF
TRBV5-4	.	.	TRBJ2-2	TGTGCCAGCAGCCTGGGGGGGCTGGGGACCGGGGAGCTGTTTTTT	CASSLGGLGTGELFF
TRBV7-9	.	few	TRBJ2-3	TGTGCCAGCAGTCTCAGCGGATACAGCACAGATACGCAGTATTTT	CASSLSGYSTDTQYF
TRBV5-8	TRBD1	few	TRBJ1-5	TGTGCCAGCAGCTTGGAGCAGGGGGGTCAGCCCCAGCATTTT	CASSLEQGGQPQHF
TRBV7-2	.	.	TRBJ1-5	TGTGCCAGCAGAAAACTAGGAAACTACAATCAGCCCCAGCATTTT	CASRKLGNYNQPQHF
TRBV18	.	.	TRBJ1-5	TGTGCCAGCTCGGGGACTGCGATGGGGGTCAACCAGCCCCAGCATTTT	CASSGTAMGVNQPQHF
TRBV11-3	.	.	TRBJ2-3	TGTGCCAGCAGCTTAGGCGCAGGAGGGGATACGCAGTATTTT	CASSLGAGGDTQYF
TRBV19	TRBD2	.	TRBJ2-7	TGTGCCAGTAGTCCCCTGCCGAGCGGGGGGGCACGGTACGAGCAGTACTTC	CASSPLPSGGARYEQYF
TRBV12-5	TRBD1	.	TRBJ1-3	TGTGCTAGTGGGACAGGGGGCGGAAACACCATATATTTT	CASGTGGGNTIYF
TRBV10-3	.	few	TRBJ2-1	TGTGCCATCAGTGAGTCATACAGCCCTAAGAATGAGCAGTTCTTC	CAISESYSPKNEQFF
TRBV9	.	few	TRBJ2-3	TGTGCCAGCAGCGCGACCGGGACATATATCACAGATACGCAGTATTTT	CASSATGTYITDTQYF
TRBV6-1	TRBD1	.	TRBJ2-7	TGTGCCAGCAGTGAAATGGGGACAGGGGTCTACGAGCAGTACTTC	CASSEMGTGVYEQYF
TRBV5-5	.	few	TRBJ2-7	TGTGCCAGCAGCTCCTCCGGGACAACGAACTCCTACGAGCAGTACTTC	CASSSSGTTNSYEQYF
TRBV7-8	.	few	TRBJ1-2	TGTGCCAGCAGCTTAACAGGGCGATATGGCTACACCTTC	CASSLTGRYGYTF
TRBV18	.	few	TRBJ1-1	TGTGCCAGCTCACCATCCGGGGTTGAAACTGAAGCTTTCTTT	CASSPSGVETEAFF
TRBV30	.	once	TRBJ1-5	TGTGCCTGGAGTGTTGGAGGGTTTAGCAATCAGCCCCAGCATTTT	CAWSVGGFSNQPQHF
TRBV7-2	.	few	TRBJ2-1	TGTGCCAGCAGCCCCCAGGGCAGGGGCACCTACAATGAGCAGTTCTTC	CASSPQGRGTYNEQFF
TRBV7-2	.	few	TRBJ2-1	TGTGCCAGCAGCACCGACAGGCTAAATGAGCAGTTCTTC	CASSTDRLNEQFF
TRBV30	TRBD1	few	TRBJ2-7	TGTGCCACTCAGGGGGACAGATCCTACGAGCAGTACTTC	CATQGDRSYEQYF
TRBV7-2	.	few	TRBJ2-1	TGTGCCAGCAGCTTAGGCAGGAACAATGAGCAGTTCTTC	CASSLGRNNEQFF
TRBV6-1	.	.	TRBJ2-5	TGTGCCAGCAGTGATGGCGGGACCCAGTACTTC	CASSDGGTQYF
TRBV28	TRBD1	many	TRBJ1-6	TGTGCCAGCACCCCCAGGGGGGCAAATTCACCCCTCCACTTT	CASTPRGANSPLHF
TRBV6-5	.	few	TRBJ1-5	TGTGCCAGCAGTTACTCGAGGGCCTATAGCAATCAGCCCCAGCATTTT	CASSYSRAYSNQPQHF